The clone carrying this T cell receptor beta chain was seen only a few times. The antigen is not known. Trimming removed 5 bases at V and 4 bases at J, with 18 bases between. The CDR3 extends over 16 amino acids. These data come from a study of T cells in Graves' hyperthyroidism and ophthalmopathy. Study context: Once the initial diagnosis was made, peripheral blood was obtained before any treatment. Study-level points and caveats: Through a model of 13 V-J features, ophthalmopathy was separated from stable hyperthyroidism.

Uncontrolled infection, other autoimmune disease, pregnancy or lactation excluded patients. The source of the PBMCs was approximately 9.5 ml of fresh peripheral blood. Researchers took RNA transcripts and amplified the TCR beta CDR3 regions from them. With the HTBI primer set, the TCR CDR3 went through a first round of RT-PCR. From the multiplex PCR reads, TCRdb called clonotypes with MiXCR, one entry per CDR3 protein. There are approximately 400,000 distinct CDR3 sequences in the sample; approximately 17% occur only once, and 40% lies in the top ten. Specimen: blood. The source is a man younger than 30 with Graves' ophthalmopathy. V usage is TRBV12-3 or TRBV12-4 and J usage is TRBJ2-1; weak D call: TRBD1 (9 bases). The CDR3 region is CASSRGGTGRYNEQFF. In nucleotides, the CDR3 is TGTGCCAGCAGTCGGGGGGGGACAGGGAGGTACAATGAGCAGTTCTTC.